These T cell receptor beta chains were read from a single sample in a study of blood T cell repertoires in COVID-19. Produced via immunoSEQ multiplex PCR; TCRdb's table is partial and in-frame only. Of about 200,000 clones listed, around 84% are singletons. Sequenced sample: PBMCs or T cells enriched from blood (not recorded which). The receptors stem from a woman aged 40 to 50 with acute COVID-19. Each CDR3 is given with its conserved first and last residue. A D gene is named only where the DNA matches it firmly. Clone size is given for some rows only: seen once, a few or many times, or a class if the clone is expanded.

d_gene: .
j_gene: TRBJ1-1
v_gene: TRBV5-1
abundance: .
CDR3aa: CASSLISGTFTEAFF
CDR3nt: TGCGCCAGCAGCTTAATTTCCGGGACATTCACTGAAGCTTTCTTT

d_gene: .
j_gene: TRBJ1-2
v_gene: TRBV6-2/TRBV6-3
abundance: .
CDR3aa: CASSYSRDGYTF
CDR3nt: TGTGCCAGCAGTTACTCGCGGGATGGCTACACCTTC

d_gene: .
j_gene: TRBJ2-4
v_gene: TRBV29-1
abundance: .
CDR3aa: CSVEDMLAAKNIQYF
CDR3nt: TGCAGCGTTGAAGATATGCTAGCGGCCAAAAACATTCAGTACTTC

d_gene: .
j_gene: TRBJ2-7
v_gene: TRBV28
abundance: .
CDR3aa: CASSSPGYEQYF
CDR3nt: TGTGCCAGCAGTTCCCCGGGCTACGAGCAGTACTTC

d_gene: .
j_gene: TRBJ1-6
v_gene: TRBV7-3
abundance: .
CDR3aa: CASSYGGNSPLHF
CDR3nt: TGTGCCAGCAGCTACGGGGGAAATTCACCCCTCCACTTT

d_gene: TRBD1
j_gene: TRBJ1-4
v_gene: TRBV15
abundance: once
CDR3aa: CATSKLFPGTVNEKLFF
CDR3nt: TGTGCCACCAGCAAGTTGTTCCCCGGGACAGTTAATGAAAAACTGTTTTTT

d_gene: TRBD1
j_gene: TRBJ1-2
v_gene: TRBV19
abundance: .
CDR3aa: CASSEGTGNGYTF
CDR3nt: TGTGCCAGTAGTGAAGGGACAGGGAACGGCTACACCTTC

d_gene: .
j_gene: TRBJ2-3
v_gene: TRBV7-6
abundance: .
CDR3aa: CASSLAGGTDTQYF
CDR3nt: TGTGCCAGCAGCTTAGCGGGAGGCACAGATACGCAGTATTTT

d_gene: .
j_gene: TRBJ2-1
v_gene: TRBV6-4
abundance: .
CDR3aa: CASSARAGSGNEQFF
CDR3nt: TGTGCCAGCAGTGCACGGGCAGGCTCGGGGAATGAGCAGTTCTTC

d_gene: TRBD1
j_gene: TRBJ2-5
v_gene: TRBV11-1
abundance: once
CDR3aa: CASSSGTVETQYF
CDR3nt: TGTGCCAGCAGCTCCGGGACAGTAGAGACCCAGTACTTC

d_gene: .
j_gene: TRBJ1-4
v_gene: TRBV4-1
abundance: .
CDR3aa: CASSLAGSLEKLFF
CDR3nt: TGCGCCAGCAGCCTCGCAGGGTCATTGGAAAAACTGTTTTTT

d_gene: .
j_gene: TRBJ2-5
v_gene: TRBV24-1
abundance: .
CDR3aa: CATSESVTQYF
CDR3nt: TGTGCCACCAGTGAGTCAGTGACCCAGTACTTC

d_gene: .
j_gene: TRBJ2-1
v_gene: TRBV21-1
abundance: .
CDR3aa: CASSKALGGLLNNEQFF
CDR3nt: TGTGCCAGCAGCAAAGCGCTCGGGGGACTGTTAAATAATGAGCAGTTCTTC

d_gene: .
j_gene: TRBJ1-6
v_gene: TRBV9
abundance: .
CDR3aa: CASSVITTGLVTLHF
CDR3nt: TGTGCCAGCAGCGTAATTACTACAGGGTTAGTCACCCTCCACTTT

d_gene: TRBD1
j_gene: TRBJ1-2
v_gene: TRBV7-9
abundance: .
CDR3aa: CAATAGTGFYGYTF
CDR3nt: TGTGCCGCCACGGCCGGGACAGGATTCTATGGCTACACCTTC

d_gene: TRBD1
j_gene: TRBJ2-1
v_gene: TRBV11-3
abundance: .
CDR3aa: CASSLQLPGTGGGGEQFF
CDR3nt: TGTGCCAGCAGCTTACAACTACCGGGGACAGGGGGCGGCGGTGAGCAGTTCTTC

d_gene: TRBD2
j_gene: TRBJ2-7
v_gene: TRBV3-1/TRBV3-2
abundance: many
CDR3aa: CASRATSGIRYF
CDR3nt: TGTGCCAGCAGAGCAACTAGCGGGATCCGGTACTTC

d_gene: TRBD2
j_gene: TRBJ2-1
v_gene: TRBV2
abundance: .
CDR3aa: CASRALAGGEGDEQFF
CDR3nt: TGTGCCAGCAGGGCACTAGCGGGGGGTGAGGGCGATGAGCAGTTCTTC

d_gene: .
j_gene: TRBJ2-2
v_gene: TRBV6-5
abundance: once
CDR3aa: CASSYSTPRNTGELFF
CDR3nt: TGTGCCAGCAGTTACTCGACCCCTAGGAACACCGGGGAGCTGTTTTTT

d_gene: TRBD1
j_gene: TRBJ2-5
v_gene: TRBV11-2
abundance: .
CDR3aa: CASSLDPTGMETQYF
CDR3nt: TGTGCCAGCAGCTTAGACCCGACAGGGATGGAGACCCAGTACTTC

d_gene: .
j_gene: TRBJ1-1
v_gene: TRBV7-9
abundance: .
CDR3aa: CASSQGAGRNTEAFF
CDR3nt: TGTGCCAGCAGCCAAGGTGCGGGCCGGAACACTGAAGCTTTCTTT

d_gene: .
j_gene: TRBJ2-2
v_gene: TRBV6-2/TRBV6-3
abundance: .
CDR3aa: CASSYSGGNTGELFF
CDR3nt: TGTGCCAGCAGTTACTCAGGGGGGAACACCGGGGAGCTGTTTTTT

d_gene: TRBD2
j_gene: TRBJ2-1
v_gene: TRBV6-2/TRBV6-3
abundance: .
CDR3aa: CASSYPTGLAGSNEQFF
CDR3nt: TGTGCCAGCAGTTACCCAACGGGACTAGCAGGGTCCAATGAGCAGTTCTTC

d_gene: TRBD2
j_gene: TRBJ2-5
v_gene: TRBV15
abundance: .
CDR3aa: CATSGRTSGGETQYF
CDR3nt: TGTGCCACCAGCGGTCGGACTAGCGGTGGGGAGACCCAGTACTTC

d_gene: TRBD1
j_gene: TRBJ1-4
v_gene: TRBV5-5
abundance: .
CDR3aa: CASRGQEKTTNEKLFF
CDR3nt: TGTGCCAGCAGGGGACAGGAGAAGACAACTAATGAAAAACTGTTTTTT

d_gene: TRBD2
j_gene: TRBJ2-1
v_gene: TRBV19
abundance: few
CDR3aa: CASISPERELSEQFF
CDR3nt: TGTGCCAGTATTTCCCCGGAGCGGGAGTTAAGTGAGCAGTTCTTC

d_gene: TRBD2
j_gene: TRBJ2-1
v_gene: TRBV2
abundance: .
CDR3aa: CASSIFPLAGDEQFF
CDR3nt: TGTGCCAGCAGCATTTTCCCCCTAGCGGGCGATGAGCAGTTCTTC

d_gene: .
j_gene: TRBJ1-4
v_gene: TRBV11-2
abundance: .
CDR3aa: CASSLWTAYNEKLFF
CDR3nt: TGTGCCAGCAGCTTATGGACAGCCTATAATGAAAAACTGTTTTTT

d_gene: .
j_gene: TRBJ2-1
v_gene: TRBV19
abundance: .
CDR3aa: CASSSPGFRNEQFF
CDR3nt: TGTGCCAGTAGTTCACCAGGGTTTCGAAATGAGCAGTTCTTC

d_gene: .
j_gene: TRBJ1-3
v_gene: TRBV30
abundance: few
CDR3aa: CAWSNHAGGNTIYF
CDR3nt: TGTGCCTGGAGTAACCATGCAGGTGGAAACACCATATATTTT

d_gene: .
j_gene: TRBJ2-3
v_gene: TRBV9
abundance: .
CDR3aa: CASSVTGDTQYF
CDR3nt: TGTGCCAGCAGTGTGACGGGAGATACGCAGTATTTT

d_gene: .
j_gene: TRBJ1-2
v_gene: TRBV28
abundance: .
CDR3aa: CASSLRRTIDGYTF
CDR3nt: TGTGCCAGCAGTCTGCGACGGACTATAGATGGCTACACCTTC

d_gene: .
j_gene: TRBJ1-4
v_gene: TRBV30
abundance: .
CDR3aa: CAWSSGPNEKLFF
CDR3nt: TGTGCCTGGAGCAGCGGGCCCAATGAAAAACTGTTTTTT

d_gene: TRBD1
j_gene: TRBJ1-5
v_gene: TRBV28
abundance: once
CDR3aa: CASSSSDRGYWGNQPQHF
CDR3nt: TGTGCCAGCAGTTCGTCGGACAGGGGTTATTGGGGCAATCAGCCCCAGCATTTT

d_gene: TRBD2
j_gene: TRBJ2-1
v_gene: TRBV11-3
abundance: .
CDR3aa: CASSAGLAGNEQFF
CDR3nt: TGTGCCAGCAGCGCGGGACTAGCGGGAAATGAGCAGTTCTTC

d_gene: .
j_gene: TRBJ1-4
v_gene: TRBV27
abundance: .
CDR3aa: CASSPRTVINEKLFF
CDR3nt: TGTGCCAGCAGTCCCCGGACAGTAATTAATGAAAAACTGTTTTTT

d_gene: .
j_gene: TRBJ1-2
v_gene: TRBV14
abundance: .
CDR3aa: CASSQDRGTPLSGYTF
CDR3nt: TGTGCCAGCAGCCAAGATCGGGGGACCCCTCTATCTGGCTACACCTTC

d_gene: TRBD1
j_gene: TRBJ1-1
v_gene: TRBV3-1/TRBV3-2
abundance: few
CDR3aa: CASSTRDRVGLSAFF
CDR3nt: TGTGCCAGCAGCACCCGGGACAGGGTGGGGTTGAGTGCTTTCTTT

d_gene: .
j_gene: TRBJ1-1
v_gene: TRBV28
abundance: .
CDR3aa: CASSFQTGTFKNTEAFF
CDR3nt: TGTGCCAGCAGTTTCCAAACCGGGACATTTAAGAACACTGAAGCTTTCTTT

d_gene: TRBD1
j_gene: TRBJ1-5
v_gene: TRBV30
abundance: .
CDR3aa: CAWSRTGGQPQHF
CDR3nt: TGTGCCTGGAGTCGGACAGGCGGTCAGCCCCAGCATTTT